This T cell receptor (beta chain) was obtained from a study of blood T cells in healthy people across ages. Whole-study results and caveats: Leaving the PBMCs unsorted stopped any conclusive comparison of naive versus antigen-experienced cells.

Combining a sample-barcoded 5' primer with a J-beta primer mix, a second PCR ran for about 7 to 12 cycles. TCRdb reprocessed the 5' RACE reads via MiXCR and lists one record per CDR3 protein. The table lists about 1.6 million distinct CDR3 sequences, roughly 30% of them singletons. This clonotype occurred a few times. What it binds is not known. Isolation yielded PBMCs, at least 7 million per sample, in every case. The V and J ends lost 7 bases and 8 bases respectively, with 12 bases between them. Per germline, CDR1 MDHEN and CDR2 SYDVKM. CDR3 length: 12 amino acids. Sequenced: blood. This chain uses TRBV28 with TRBJ2-1; D ambiguous. This clonotype was sampled from a woman in her thirties in good health. The CDR3 DNA follows: TGTGCCAGCAACTCCTGGACGGATGAGCAGTTCTTC. This gives the protein CASNSWTDEQFF.